Listed here are 30 T cell receptor beta chains from one sample, sequenced in a study of T cells after yellow fever vaccination. TCRdb redid the calling of the 5' RACE reads with MiXCR, one entry per CDR3 protein. The sample shows a few hundred thousand distinct CDR3 sequences, roughly 17% of them seen only once. Here the sequenced sample was PBMCs, taken 4 to 6 days after the first yellow fever vaccination. These receptors came from a man between 18 and 35 years old who received the YFV17D yellow fever vaccine.

This clonotype was detected many times. The rearrangement uses TRBV12-3 or TRBV12-4 and TRBJ2-2; D is perhaps TRBD2 (5 bases). Between the trimmed V and J ends, which lost 6 bases and 3 bases, there was a span of 14 bases. The CDR3 has 15 residues. CDR3 loop: CASSSLGHDTGELFF. The CDR3 DNA follows: TGTGCCAGCAGCTCACTAGGGCATGACACCGGGGAGCTGTTTTTT.

The V gene is TRBV6-2 or TRBV6-3, the J gene TRBJ2-1; D may be TRBD2 (6 bases). The CDR3 length is 13 residues. V gave up 6 bases and J gave up 14 bases, with 20 bases separating them. Germline V gene lookup returns CDR1 MNHEY and CDR2 SVGEGT. CDR3: CASSLNRDFGKFF. DNA of the CDR3: TGTGCCAGCAGCTTAAACCGGGACTTCGGGAAGTTCTTC.

The V and J genes are TRBV7-8 and TRBJ1-5; D remains ambiguous. V was cut by 1 base and J by 6 bases, with 10 bases left in between. CDR1 and CDR2 from the germline V gene are SGHVS and FQNEAQ. The CDR3 is 14 residues long. The CDR3 is CASSLEAEVQPQHF. The CDR3 coding sequence is TGTGCCAGCAGCTTAGAGGCAGAGGTTCAGCCCCAGCATTTT.

This clonotype appeared a few times. The chain has TRBV18 and TRBJ1-5, with D uncertain. V gave up 2 bases and J gave up 6 bases, with 14 bases separating them. Germline V lookup: CDR1 KGHSH, CDR2 LQKENI. This CDR3 comprises 15 residues. The CDR3 coding sequence is TGTGCCAGCTCACCAAGTCTCATTAGGACTCAGCCCCAGCATTTT. This sequence encodes CASSPSLIRTQPQHF.

V usage is TRBV30 and J usage is TRBJ2-7; D uncertain. The V gene's germline CDR1 is GTSNPN and CDR2 SVGIG (reference sequence). V was shortened by 3 bases and J by 0 bases, with 12 bases between the two germline ends. The CDR3 runs to 14 residues. The CDR3: CAWRTWLSSYEQYF. In DNA, the CDR3 is TGTGCCTGGAGAACATGGTTGAGCTCCTACGAGCAGTACTTC.

This clonotype came up many times. The rearrangement joins TRBV9 to TRBJ2-5, with D perhaps assigned TRBD1 or TRBD2 (6 bases each). The CDR3 has 15 amino acids. Trimming stripped 0 bases from V and 1 base from J, with 10 bases between. Per the germline V gene, CDR1 is SGDLS and CDR2 is YYNGEE. CDR3 sequence (DNA): TGTGCCAGCAGCGTAGGAGGGGGGCCCCAAGAGACCCAGTACTTC. Translation: CASSVGGGPQETQYF.

The genes are TRBV7-2 and TRBJ1-1, with no clear D. Germline CDR1 is SGHTA and CDR2 is FQGNSA. V lost 3 bases, J lost 4 bases, and 12 bases lay in between. This CDR3 is 14 amino acids long. This CDR3 reads CASSFQVGGTEAFF. The CDR3 bases are TGTGCCAGCAGCTTTCAGGTCGGCGGCACTGAAGCTTTCTTT.

This clonotype was counted at least ten times. V gene TRBV5-6 combines with J gene TRBJ2-5, with D uncertain. The CDR3 contains 14 residues. In germline, CDR1 is SGHDT, CDR2 YYEEEE. Trimming took 2 bases from V and 5 from J, leaving 13 bases between them. CDR3 residues: CASSFHGFGETQYF. The CDR3 coding sequence is TGTGCCAGCAGCTTTCATGGGTTCGGCGAGACCCAGTACTTC.

This clonotype was seen only a few times. Germline and junction disagree at one end, which may indicate a read error. The rearrangement joins TRBV10-3 to TRBJ2-2; TRBD1 matches 10 bases. Germline loops: CDR1 ENHRY, CDR2 SYGVKD. The CDR3 is 14 residues long. DNA of the CDR3: TGTGCCATCAGTGTGTTGACCGGGACAGGGGCGCTGTTTTTT. Translation: CAISVLTGTGALFF.

The chain carries TRBV10-3 and TRBJ2-5; 8 bases align to TRBD1. CDR3 length equals 14 residues. V lost 8 bases to trimming and J lost 1 base; unmatched junction nucleotides: 6. In germline, CDR1 is ENHRY, CDR2 SYGVKD. Here the CDR3 reads CAIGQGALQETQYF. CDR3 bases: TGTGCCATCGGCCAGGGGGCTCTCCAAGAGACCCAGTACTTC.

The chain uses TRBV5-5 and TRBJ2-7; D perhaps matches TRBD1 (6 bases). Trimming removed 6 bases at V and 1 base at J, with 8 bases between. The CDR3 consists of 12 residues. The germline gives CDR1 SGHKS, CDR2 YYEKEE (reference sequence). CDR3 coding DNA: TGTGCCAGCAAGGGGGAGTCCTACGAGCAGTACGTC. The encoded protein is CASKGESYEQYV.

V usage is TRBV7-2 and J usage is TRBJ2-2, with TRBD1 matching 7 bases. V trimming: 5 bases; J trimming: 5 bases; junction bases outside the gene matches: 11. This CDR3 comprises 16 residues. Germline CDR1 reads SGHTA; CDR2 reads FQGNSA. CDR3 sequence (DNA): TGTGCCAGCAGCCCCCCACAGGGGAAGGTAACCGGGGAGCTGTTTTTT. Protein sequence: CASSPPQGKVTGELFF.

J is TRBJ1-1 and V is TRBV20-1, with a possible D match to TRBD1 (5 bases). Trimming removed 1 base at V and 0 bases at J, with 12 bases between. CDR3 length: 15 residues. Germline values: CDR1 DFQATT, CDR2 SNEGSKA (reference sequence). CDR3 nucleotide sequence: TGCAGTGCTAGAGGGGGGGGAGTGATGAACACTGAAGCTTTCTTT. It translates to CSARGGGVMNTEAFF.

V usage is TRBV4-1 and J usage is TRBJ2-5, with D possibly called TRBD1 or TRBD2 (5 bases each). Deletions cut 1 base from V and 5 bases from J, with 14 bases between. The CDR3 is made up of 15 amino acids. Per the germline V gene, CDR1 is MGHRA and CDR2 is YSYEKL. The DNA of the CDR3 is TGCGCCAGCAGCCAAGGGCCCCAGGGCGGGGAGACCCAGTACTTC. Amino acids: CASSQGPQGGETQYF.

This rearrangement joins TRBV16 to TRBJ1-1, with 10 bases aligning to TRBD1. The junction had 6 bases not matched to a gene; V was cut back by 6 bases and J by 5 bases. CDR3 size: 14 residues. Per germline, CDR1 KGHSY and CDR2 FQNENV. The CDR3 loop reads CASRDRGRKTEAFF. As DNA, the CDR3 is TGTGCCAGCAGAGACAGGGGGCGGAAAACTGAAGCTTTCTTT.

This clonotype was counted a few times. This sequence joins TRBV5-1 and TRBJ1-1, with D tentatively TRBD1 (5 bases). This CDR3 is 15 amino acids long. CDR1 is SGHRS and CDR2 is YFSETQ in the germline V gene. Trimming cost V 4 bases and J 10 bases, with 23 bases left between them. As DNA, the CDR3 is TGCGCCAGCAGCACGTCCGGGGGTCTCAAAAAGGGAGCTTTCTTT. It yields the protein CASSTSGGLKKGAFF.

This rearrangement joins TRBV20-1 to TRBJ2-7; weak D call: TRBD1 (5 bases). Germline CDR1 and CDR2: DFQATT and SNEGSKA (reference sequence). With 2 bases removed from V and 0 bases from J, the gap between germline ends came to 14 bases. There are 15 residues in the CDR3. The CDR3 region is CSARSRGPSSYEQYF. The CDR3 nucleotides read TGCAGTGCTAGATCTAGGGGTCCGAGCTCCTACGAGCAGTACTTC.

This clonotype occurred a few times. The rearrangement uses TRBV20-1 and TRBJ2-3; 15 positions agree with TRBD2. From germline, CDR1 is DFQATT and CDR2 SNEGSKA (reference sequence). This CDR3 region has 17 residues. V lost 3 bases, J lost 5 bases, and 9 bases stayed unmatched. The CDR3 loop is CSASPGLAGGLEDTQYF. CDR3 nucleotide sequence: TGCAGTGCTAGTCCGGGACTAGCGGGGGGCCTGGAAGATACGCAGTATTTT.

In this sample, this clonotype turned up a few times. The J gene is TRBJ1-1, the V gene TRBV25-1; D might be TRBD1 (6 bases). With 6 bases removed from V and 10 bases from J, the gap between germline ends came to 15 bases. Germline V CDR1 and CDR2: MGHDK, SYGVNS. CDR3 length equals 12 residues. This CDR3 reads CASRQGFGGAFF. The CDR3 nucleotides read TGTGCCAGCAGACAGGGTTTTGGGGGAGCTTTCTTT.

This clonotype was counted between two and nine times. The chain uses TRBV6-2 or TRBV6-3 and TRBJ1-1, with 7 bases aligning to TRBD1. After removal of 0 bases from V and 1 base from J, the junction contained 2 bases not matched to a gene. From germline, CDR1 is MNHEY and CDR2 SVGEGT. There are 15 residues in the CDR3. The CDR3 DNA is TGTGCCAGCAGTTACTCACCAGGGGGGAACACTGAAGCTTTCTTT. Residues: CASSYSPGGNTEAFF.

This clonotype has ten or more counts. The gene calls are TRBV5-1 and TRBJ2-7, with 10 bases fitting TRBD2. V dropped 6 bases and J dropped 4; count of bases not matched to a gene: 13. The CDR3 covers 16 residues. The germline gives CDR1 SGHRS, CDR2 YFSETQ. Here the CDR3 reads CASNTGKAGGPYEQYF. CDR3 coding DNA: TGCGCCAGCAATACGGGGAAAGCGGGGGGGCCTTACGAGCAGTACTTC. Full variable domain (outside the CDR3, taken from reference TRBV5-1 and TRBJ2-7): KAGVTQTPRYLIKTRGQQVTLSCSPISGHRSVSWYQQTPGQGLQFLFEYFSETQRNKGNFPGRFSGRQFSNSRSEMNVSTLELGDSALYLCASNTGKAGGPYEQYFGPGTRLTVT.

V gene TRBV20-1 combines with J gene TRBJ2-3; tentatively, D is TRBD1 (5 bases). Germline V gene lookup returns CDR1 DFQATT and CDR2 SNEGSKA (reference sequence). This CDR3 spans 15 amino acids. V was shortened by 0 bases and J by 2 bases, with 12 bases between the two germline ends. The CDR3 protein is CSARERGSFTDTQYF. CDR3 sequence (DNA): TGCAGTGCTAGAGAAAGGGGTTCGTTCACAGATACGCAGTATTTT.

This clonotype was detected only a few times. This CDR3 is CASSFKHIQETQYF. The CDR3 coding sequence is TGTGCCAGCAGTTTTAAGCACATTCAAGAGACCCAGTACTTC. The gene calls are TRBV6-5 and TRBJ2-5; no firm D call. Germline V gene data show CDR1 as MNHEY and CDR2 as SVGAGI. Trimming removed 4 bases from V and 2 bases from J, with 11 bases in between. The CDR3 has 14 amino acids.

V gene TRBV19 combines with J gene TRBJ1-5; D not certain. Trimming cost V 7 bases and J 0 bases, with 13 bases left between them. CDR1 is LNHDA, CDR2 SQIVND, per germline (reference sequence). The CDR3 has 15 amino acids. The CDR3 loop is CASNLVGYSNQPQHF. The DNA for the CDR3 is TGTGCCAGTAACTTGGTGGGGTATAGCAATCAGCCCCAGCATTTT.

The CDR3 protein is CASSLEGGRNNPGQYV. The DNA of the CDR3 is TGCGCCAGCAGCTTGGAGGGCGGAAGAAATAACCCAGGGCAGTACGTC. The V call is TRBV5-1, the J call TRBJ2-7; D call uncertain. CDR1 is SGHRS, CDR2 YFSETQ, per germline. CDR3 length equals 16 residues. Trimming stripped 0 bases from V and 9 bases from J, with 22 bases between.

This clonotype was found a few times. The CDR3 sequence: CASSPNRGYDYGYTF. In DNA, the CDR3 is TGTGCCAGCAGCCCGAACAGGGGTTATGACTATGGCTACACCTTC. The chain has TRBV7-6 and TRBJ1-2; 7 bases line up with TRBD1. Germline-derived CDR1 and CDR2 are SGHVS and FNYEAQ. The trim removed 5 bases at V and 3 bases at J, leaving 9 bases unmatched. This CDR3 comprises 15 residues.

The sample holds a few counts of this clonotype. The chain employs TRBV6-1 and TRBJ2-2, with 7 bases aligning to TRBD1. The CDR3 is 16 amino acids. Losses at the gene ends were 3 bases for V and 0 bases for J; bases not matched to a gene: 4. Germline V gene lookup returns CDR1 MNHNS and CDR2 SASEGT. CDR3 DNA sequence: TGTGCCAGCAGTGAGGGACAGTTAACGAACACCGGGGAGCTGTTTTTT. Protein sequence: CASSEGQLTNTGELFF.

The sample holds a few counts of this clonotype. This chain connects TRBV15 to TRBJ2-7; D not resolved. Germline-derived CDR1 and CDR2 are LNHNV and YYDKDF (reference sequence). The CDR3 runs to 12 residues. The ends were cut back, 2 bases at V and 4 bases at J, with 6 bases in the middle. The CDR3 coding sequence is TGTGCCACCAGCAGAAAAGATTACGAGCAGTACTTC. Residues: CATSRKDYEQYF.

The chain recombines TRBV6-1 with TRBJ1-3, with 8 bases fitting TRBD1. From germline, CDR1 is MNHNS and CDR2 SASEGT. The CDR3 runs 14 residues. The junction had 6 bases not matched to a gene; V was cut back by 10 bases and J by 1 base. The CDR3 DNA reads TGTGCCACCCAACGGACAGGGTCTGGAAACACCATATATTTT. Translating it yields CATQRTGSGNTIYF.

This clonotype was counted between two and nine times. This sequence joins TRBV18 and TRBJ2-6; TRBD2 matches at 7 bases. CDR3 size: 15 residues. Germline CDR1 KGHSH, CDR2 LQKENI. J lost 2 bases, V lost 3 bases, and 1 base had no gene match. The CDR3 coding sequence is TGTGCCAGCTCACCGGGGGGGACTGGGGCCAACGTCCTGACTTTC. It translates to CASSPGGTGANVLTF.